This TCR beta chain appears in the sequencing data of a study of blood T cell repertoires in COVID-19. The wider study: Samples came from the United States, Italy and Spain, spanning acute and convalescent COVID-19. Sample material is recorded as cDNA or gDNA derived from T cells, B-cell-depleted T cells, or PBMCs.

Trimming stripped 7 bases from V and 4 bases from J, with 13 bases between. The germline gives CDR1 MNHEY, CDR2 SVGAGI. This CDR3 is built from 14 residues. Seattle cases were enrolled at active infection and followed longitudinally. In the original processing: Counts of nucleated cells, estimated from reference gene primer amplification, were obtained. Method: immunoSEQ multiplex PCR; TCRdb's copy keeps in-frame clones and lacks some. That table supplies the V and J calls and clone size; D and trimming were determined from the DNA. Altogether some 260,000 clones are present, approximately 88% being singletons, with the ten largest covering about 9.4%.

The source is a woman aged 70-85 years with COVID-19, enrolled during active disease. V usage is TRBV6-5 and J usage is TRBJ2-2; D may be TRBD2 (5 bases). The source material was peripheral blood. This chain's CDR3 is CASTPGWATGELFF. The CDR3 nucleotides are TGTGCCAGCACCCCGGGATGGGCCACCGGGGAGCTGTTTTTT.